The sample holds many counts of the clone carrying this TCR beta chain. Its target is not known. This sample was included in a study of CD8+ T cells in alopecia areata. Findings of the study overall: Lesional tissue from the scalp (especially in alopecia totalis/universalis) showed higher clonality than normal scalp.

Isolated RNA was reverse transcribed into cDNA used as the sequencing template. Method: immunoSEQ multiplex PCR; TCRdb's copy keeps in-frame clones and lacks some. The data show 170,000 or so clones, almost 65% seen once. The CDR3 is made up of 11 amino acids. The germline V gene has CDR1 MNHEY and CDR2 SVGAGI. V lost 6 bases, J lost 2 bases, and 1 base lay in between. This specimen consisted of CD4+ T cells sorted from blood, obtained at week 0. This TCR derives from a human donor with alopecia areata. The chain couples TRBV6-5 to TRBJ1-4, with D uncertain. The CDR3: CASRTNEKLFF. The CDR3 DNA reads as TGTGCCAGCAGGACTAATGAAAAACTGTTTTTT.